The present entry profiles one T cell receptor (beta chain) with its context. Its antigen is not yet known. No base quality values were provided; no much bigger clone lies one nucleotide off. Receptors were amplified or captured by the immunoSEQ multiplex PCR assay. Per the original workflow: To diagnose cytomegalovirus status from the catalog of TCR beta chain sequences, a statistical classification framework was built. Held by TCRdb, this immuneACCESS table contains in-frame sequences only and omits some clones. Under half of the omission traces to an unresolved V gene where checked; the cause of the rest is unknown. From that table come the V and J calls and clone size; the DNA was used to work out D and trimming. The sample data list around 150,000 clones, and around 80% of these were observed just once. The ten biggest clones cover roughly 30% of the sample. Separate from the approximately 700-subject first cohort, the validation cohort of 95 to 150 subjects was the group to which the donors belonged.

V is pruned by 5 bases and J by 3 bases, leaving 7 bases of the junction without a gene match. CDR1 and CDR2 (SGHTA, FQGNSA) derive from the germline V gene. Inclusive of the bounding cysteine and phenylalanine, the CDR3 is 14 residues long. Only the CDR3 region is kept as DNA, spanning 42 bases read in frame from base 1. The entry originates in a study of cytomegalovirus exposure and HLA in healthy donors (dated by TCRdb to between 2016 and 2019). Background on the whole study: A later analysis indicated that the roughly 120 validation repertoires were generated on the platform also employed for the 720 or so repertoires of the first cohort. The study was designed to test whether signatures of past pathogen exposure could be identified by cataloging public T cell receptors. To predict cytomegalovirus infection status, the study brought together high-throughput TCR immunosequencing, statistical association of individual TCRs with disease status, and machine learning. Besides the first cohort of around 670 subjects, a separate validation cohort made up of 120 different subjects was used. Summary of the overall study and its limitations: Most TCR sequences were observed very rarely across donors, whereas some public TCRs were present in many individuals. In vitro tests confirmed that a few of the cytomegalovirus-associated TCR beta chains recognize cytomegalovirus antigens. A later analysis had no HLA typing for the validation cohort, so co-occurrence there was scored across all 110 or so repertoires. In the study, around 160 TCR beta chains were listed as associated with cytomegalovirus. Subsequent analysis determined that TCRs grouped into clusters in the first cohort also showed a tendency toward co-occurrence across the 120 validation repertoires, and approximately 94% of cluster scores exceeded 0. The classifier was reported to diagnose cytomegalovirus status with high specificity and sensitivity in both the original cohort and the validation cohort. The authors suggested that the approach could potentially be generalized to other disease states and immunological phenotypes.

The chain is assembled from TRBV7-2 and TRBJ2-7, and 7 bases in between align with TRBD2. Sequences were obtained from PBMCs. The sequence derives from a man under 40 in good health and CMV-seropositive. The DNA sequence is TGTGCCAGCAGCCCCTGGGGAGGGGACTACGAGCAGTACTTC. This sequence encodes CASSPWGGDYEQYF.